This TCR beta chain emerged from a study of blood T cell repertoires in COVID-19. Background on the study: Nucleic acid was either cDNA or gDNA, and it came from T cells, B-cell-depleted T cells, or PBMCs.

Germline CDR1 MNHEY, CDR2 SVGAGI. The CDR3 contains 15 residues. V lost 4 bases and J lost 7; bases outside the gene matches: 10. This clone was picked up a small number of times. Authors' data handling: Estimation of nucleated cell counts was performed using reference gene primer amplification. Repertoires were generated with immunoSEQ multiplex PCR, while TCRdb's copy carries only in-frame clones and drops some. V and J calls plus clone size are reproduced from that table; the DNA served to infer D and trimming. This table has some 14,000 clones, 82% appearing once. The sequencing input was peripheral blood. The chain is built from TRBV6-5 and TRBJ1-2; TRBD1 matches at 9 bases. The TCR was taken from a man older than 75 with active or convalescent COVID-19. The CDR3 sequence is CASSSTRDRVFGYTF. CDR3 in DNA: TGTGCCAGCAGTTCGACCCGGGACAGGGTTTTTGGCTACACCTTC.